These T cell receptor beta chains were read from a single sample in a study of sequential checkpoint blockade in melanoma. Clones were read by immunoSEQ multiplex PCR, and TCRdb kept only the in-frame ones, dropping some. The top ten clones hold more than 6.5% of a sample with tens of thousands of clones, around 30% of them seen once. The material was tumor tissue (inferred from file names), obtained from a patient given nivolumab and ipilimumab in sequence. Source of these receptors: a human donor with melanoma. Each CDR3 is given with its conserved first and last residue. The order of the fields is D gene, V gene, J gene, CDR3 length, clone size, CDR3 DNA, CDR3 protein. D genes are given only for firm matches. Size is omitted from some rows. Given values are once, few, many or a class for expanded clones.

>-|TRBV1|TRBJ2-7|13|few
TGCGCCAGCAGCCAAGATCAGGGATACGAGCAGTACTTC
CASSQDQGYEQYF
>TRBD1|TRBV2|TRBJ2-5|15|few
TGTGCCAGCAGAGCACGGGGACAGATGGGGGAGACCCAGTACTTC
CASRARGQMGETQYF
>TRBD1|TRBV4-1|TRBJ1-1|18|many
TGCGCCAGCAGCCTTGCGACAGGGGGGATTGGGATGAACACTGAAGCTTTCTTT
CASSLATGGIGMNTEAFF
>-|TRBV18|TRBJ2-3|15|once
TGTGCCAGCTCACTCGGGGGTACCAGCACAGATACGCAGTATTTT
CASSLGGTSTDTQYF
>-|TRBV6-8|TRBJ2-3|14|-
TGTGCCATCATGGCGGGAAGCGGCACAGATACGCAGTATTTT
CAIMAGSGTDTQYF
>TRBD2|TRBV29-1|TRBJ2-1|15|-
TGCAGCGTTGAAGATCTGGGGCTAGCGGGAGTAGAGCAGTTCTTC
CSVEDLGLAGVEQFF
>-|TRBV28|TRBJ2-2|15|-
TGTGCCAGCAGTCCAGAGGAGGGTTGGACCGGGGAGCTGTTTTTT
CASSPEEGWTGELFF
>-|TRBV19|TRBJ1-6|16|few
TGTGCCAGTAGTATAGAGGGTACAGGAGATCGCTCACCCCTCCACTTT
CASSIEGTGDRSPLHF
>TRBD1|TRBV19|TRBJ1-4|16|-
TGTGCCAGTGGGGACAGCTTATTAGCAACTAATGAAAAACTGTTTTTT
CASGDSLLATNEKLFF
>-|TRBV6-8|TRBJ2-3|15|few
TGTGCCAGCAGTTACTCCGGGCCTAGCACAGATACGCAGTATTTT
CASSYSGPSTDTQYF
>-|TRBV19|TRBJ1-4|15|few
TGTGCCAGTACTCTAATGGGCGGCCCTAATGAAAAACTGTTTTTT
CASTLMGGPNEKLFF
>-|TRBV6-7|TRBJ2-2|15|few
TGTGCCAGCACCCTTGGGACACTGAACACCGGGGAGCTGTTTTTT
CASTLGTLNTGELFF
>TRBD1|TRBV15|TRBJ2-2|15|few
TGTGCCACCAGCAGTACAGGGGAGAACACCGGGGAGCTGTTTTTT
CATSSTGENTGELFF
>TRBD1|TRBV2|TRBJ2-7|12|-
TGTGCCAAAACAGGGGGCGGCTACGAGCAGTACTTC
CAKTGGGYEQYF
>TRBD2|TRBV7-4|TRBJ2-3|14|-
TGTGCCAGCAGCGTAATACTAGCGGCAGATACGCAGTATTTT
CASSVILAADTQYF
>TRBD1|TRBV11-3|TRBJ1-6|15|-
TGTGCCAGCAGCGCGGGACAGATTTACAATTCACCCCTCCACTTT
CASSAGQIYNSPLHF
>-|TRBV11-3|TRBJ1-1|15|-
TGTGCCAGCAGCTTAGATACAGGGAGATACACTGAAGCTTTCTTT
CASSLDTGRYTEAFF
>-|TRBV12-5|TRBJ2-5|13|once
TGTGCTAGTGCCCTTACTGTTGAAGAGACCCAGTACTTC
CASALTVEETQYF
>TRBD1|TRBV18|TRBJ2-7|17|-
TGTGCCAGCTCACCAACCCCTTCTTTAACAGGGGACTACGAGCAGTACTTC
CASSPTPSLTGDYEQYF
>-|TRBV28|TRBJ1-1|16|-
TGTGCCAGCAATTTTAGAATAGGGCGCGGGGACACTGAAGCTTTCTTT
CASNFRIGRGDTEAFF
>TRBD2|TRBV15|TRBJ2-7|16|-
TGTGCCACCAGCAGGGGCTGGGGGGGGTCGGTCTCCGAGCAGTACTTC
CATSRGWGGSVSEQYF
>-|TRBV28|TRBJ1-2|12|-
TGTGCCAGCAGTCTGCCGGGCGGAGACTACACCTTC
CASSLPGGDYTF
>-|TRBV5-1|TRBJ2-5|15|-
TGCGCCAGCAGCACCTCACAGGGTCTGGGAGAGACCCAGTACTTC
CASSTSQGLGETQYF
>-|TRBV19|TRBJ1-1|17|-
TGTGCCAGTACTGAAAGGGGCATTTCCTACATGAACACTGAAGCTTTCTTT
CASTERGISYMNTEAFF
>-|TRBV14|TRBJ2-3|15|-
TGTGCCAGCAGCCCAACCGGGAGCGTCACAGATACGCAGTATTTT
CASSPTGSVTDTQYF
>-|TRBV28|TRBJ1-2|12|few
TGTGCCAGCAGTTTAGGGTTTGATGGCTACACCTTC
CASSLGFDGYTF
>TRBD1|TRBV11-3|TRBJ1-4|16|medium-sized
TGTGCCAGCAGCCCAGAACCGACAGGGGGAAGTGAAAAACTGTTTTTT
CASSPEPTGGSEKLFF
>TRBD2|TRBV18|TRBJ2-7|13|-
TGTGCCAGCGCACTAGCGGGAGACTACGAGCAGTACTTC
CASALAGDYEQYF
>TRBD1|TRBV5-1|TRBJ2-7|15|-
TGCGCCAGCAGCTGGACAGGGGACTTCTCCTACGAGCAGTACTTC
CASSWTGDFSYEQYF
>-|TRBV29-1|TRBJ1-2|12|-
TGCAGCGTACCGCGGGACAACTATGGCTACACCTTC
CSVPRDNYGYTF
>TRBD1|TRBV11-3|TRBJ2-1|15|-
TGTGCCAGCAGGGGAGGGACAGGGGTAAGCAATGAGCAGTTCTTC
CASRGGTGVSNEQFF
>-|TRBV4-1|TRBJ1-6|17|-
TGCGCCAGCAGCCAAGAGGATGAGAGGGTGTTTGCCTCACCCCTCCACTTT
CASSQEDERVFASPLHF
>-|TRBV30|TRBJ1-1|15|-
TGTGCCTGGAGCCGGGGGATACCCAAGAACACTGAAGCTTTCTTT
CAWSRGIPKNTEAFF
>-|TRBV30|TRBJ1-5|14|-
TGTGCCTGGAGTGCGGGGCAGTACAATCAGCCCCAGCATTTT
CAWSAGQYNQPQHF
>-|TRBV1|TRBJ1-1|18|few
TGCGCCAGCAGCCAAGAAGCCCATCAGGGGAGAGCGAACACTGAAGCTTTCTTT
CASSQEAHQGRANTEAFF
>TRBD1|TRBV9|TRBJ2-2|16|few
TGTGCCAGCAGCGTAGCGGGGACAGGGAGAACCGGGGAGCTGTTTTTT
CASSVAGTGRTGELFF
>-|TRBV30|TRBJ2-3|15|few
TGTGCCTGGGGTCCCCTGGGAAGAAGCACAGATACGCAGTATTTT
CAWGPLGRSTDTQYF
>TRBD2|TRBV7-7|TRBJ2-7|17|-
TGTGCCAGCAGCTTCAATCCGCCGACTAGCGGGCGCTACGAGCAGTACTTC
CASSFNPPTSGRYEQYF
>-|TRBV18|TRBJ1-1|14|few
TGTGCCAGCTCACCCCCCGCCCCGTGGACTGAAGCTTTCTTT
CASSPPAPWTEAFF
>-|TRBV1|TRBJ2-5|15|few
TGCGCCAGCAGCCCGCCTAGCGGGAGTCGTAAGACCCAGTACTTC
CASSPPSGSRKTQYF
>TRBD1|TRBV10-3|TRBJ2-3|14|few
TGTGCCATCAGTGAGTCGGGGGACAGGCTTGACTGGTATTTT
CAISESGDRLDWYF
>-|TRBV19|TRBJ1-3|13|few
TGTGCCAGTAGTCGAACTACTGGAAACACCATATATTTT
CASSRTTGNTIYF
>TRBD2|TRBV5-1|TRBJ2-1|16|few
TGCGCCAGCAGCCGAGACGGACTAGCGGGGGGCGATGAGCAGTTCTTC
CASSRDGLAGGDEQFF